Listed below are T cell receptor beta chains from one sample, sequenced in a study of shared clonotypes between healthy human individuals. Generated by immunoSEQ multiplex PCR, the TCRdb table keeps only in-frame clones and is missing some. The profile shows about 800,000 clones, about 96% of them singletons. Sequences were obtained from naive CD8+ T cells sorted from blood. The source is a man aged 30-40 years in good health. The CDR3 runs from the conserved cysteine through the conserved F or W. The D gene is left open where the match is weak. Size values are once, few and many counts, or a class for expanded clones, and some rows have none.

>-|TRBV2|-|12|TRBJ1-1
CASIEGGRKAFF
TGTGCCAGCATCGAAGGGGGGCGTAAAGCTTTCTTT
>TRBD1|TRBV10-3|-|16|TRBJ1-5
CAISSNRTGGSQPQHF
TGTGCCATCAGTTCTAATAGGACAGGGGGAAGTCAGCCCCAGCATTTT
>-|TRBV4-2|once|15|TRBJ2-7
CASSRLDPQPYEQYF
TGTGCCAGCAGCCGCTTAGATCCCCAGCCCTACGAGCAGTACTTC
>-|TRBV5-6|-|12|TRBJ2-5
CASTHWGETQYF
TGTGCCAGCACCCATTGGGGGGAGACCCAGTACTTC
>-|TRBV10-2|-|14|TRBJ2-7
CASSESTRLYEQYF
TGCGCCAGCAGTGAGTCGACTCGCCTCTACGAGCAGTACTTC
>-|TRBV18|-|17|TRBJ2-2
CASSPRDWGLYAGELFF
TGTGCCAGCTCACCAAGGGACTGGGGGCTTTACGCCGGGGAGCTGTTTTTT
>-|TRBV10-3|-|16|TRBJ1-2
CAISGSPGSHLDGYTF
TGTGCCATCAGCGGGAGCCCCGGGTCCCACTTAGACGGCTACACCTTC
>-|TRBV5-1|-|14|TRBJ2-2
CASSLTGYAGELFF
TGCGCCAGCAGCTTGACTGGGTATGCCGGGGAGCTGTTTTTT
>-|TRBV10-3|-|15|TRBJ1-3
CAISESGYSGNTIYF
TGTGCCATCAGTGAGTCTGGATACTCTGGAAACACCATATATTTT
>-|TRBV11-3|-|14|TRBJ2-1
CASSLGGVVNEQFF
TGTGCCAGCAGCTTAGGCGGCGTGGTGAATGAGCAGTTCTTC
>TRBD2|TRBV9|-|16|TRBJ2-1
CASSPRLAGDNNEQFF
TGTGCCAGCAGCCCACGCCTAGCGGGGGATAACAATGAGCAGTTCTTC
>-|TRBV27|-|12|TRBJ2-7
CASSPQGHEQYF
TGTGCCAGCAGTCCTCAGGGACACGAGCAGTACTTC
>TRBD1|TRBV29-1|-|13|TRBJ2-1
CSAGTGVYNEQFF
TGCAGCGCGGGGACAGGGGTTTACAATGAGCAGTTCTTC
>TRBD1|TRBV13|-|15|TRBJ2-5
CASSTRDRGEETQYF
TGTGCCAGCAGCACTCGGGACAGGGGCGAAGAGACCCAGTACTTC
>TRBD1|TRBV6-5|-|14|TRBJ1-4
CASSLDRGFEKLFF
TGTGCCAGCAGTTTAGACAGGGGGTTTGAAAAACTGTTTTTT
>TRBD1|TRBV7-9|-|16|TRBJ1-3
CASSPADRRTGDTIYF
TGTGCCAGCAGTCCCGCGGACAGGAGGACCGGTGACACCATATATTTT
>-|TRBV5-6|-|14|TRBJ2-1
CASSYAGTHNEQFF
TGTGCCAGCAGCTATGCCGGGACCCACAATGAGCAGTTCTTC
>TRBD1|TRBV14|once|16|TRBJ1-3
CASSQGGTGRGNTIYF
TGTGCCAGCAGCCAAGGTGGGACAGGGAGAGGAAACACCATATATTTT
>-|TRBV15|-|15|TRBJ1-3
CATSRKRGPGNAIYF
TGTGCCACCAGCAGAAAACGCGGACCTGGAAACGCCATATATTTT
>-|TRBV9|-|9|TRBJ1-4
CVERGKLFF
TGTGTAGAGCGGGGAAAACTGTTTTTT
>TRBD2|TRBV9|-|15|TRBJ2-7
CASSPSNSGASEQYF
TGTGCCAGCAGCCCCTCTAATAGCGGGGCTAGCGAGCAGTACTTC
>-|TRBV7-8|once|13|TRBJ2-1
CASSLDWDNEQFF
TGTGCCAGCAGCTTAGATTGGGACAATGAGCAGTTCTTC
>-|TRBV6-1|-|15|TRBJ1-1
CASSEVLGLNTEAFF
TGTGCCAGCAGTGAAGTTTTAGGATTGAACACTGAAGCTTTCTTT
>-|TRBV18|-|12|TRBJ2-3
CASSPPRDTQYF
TGTGCCAGCTCACCACCCCGAGATACGCAGTATTTT
>-|TRBV28|-|14|TRBJ1-2
CASSFPGKNYGYTF
TGTGCCAGCAGTTTCCCTGGCAAGAACTATGGCTACACCTTC
>-|TRBV28|once|14|TRBJ2-7
CASSEQLGYYEQYF
TGTGCCAGCAGCGAACAACTGGGGTACTACGAGCAGTACTTC
>-|TRBV9|-|14|TRBJ2-2
CASNPGSNTGELFF
TGTGCCAGCAATCCCGGGTCGAACACCGGGGAGCTGTTTTTT
>TRBD1|TRBV7-9|-|14|TRBJ1-1
CASSDAGGDTEAFF
TGTGCCAGCAGCGACGCAGGGGGTGACACTGAAGCTTTCTTT
>TRBD2|TRBV5-4|once|13|TRBJ2-2
CASRLAGVGELFF
TGTGCCAGCCGATTAGCGGGAGTCGGGGAGCTGTTTTTT
>TRBD1|TRBV10-3|once|12|TRBJ2-7
CAIGDRAYEQYF
TGTGCCATCGGGGACAGGGCGTACGAGCAGTACTTC
>TRBD2|TRBV19|-|17|TRBJ2-5
CASSIDPLAGGLETQYF
TGTGCCAGTAGTATAGATCCCCTAGCGGGAGGGTTAGAGACCCAGTACTTC
>TRBD1|TRBV28|-|18|TRBJ2-3
CASSLTTNRGHIGDTQYF
TGTGCCAGCAGTTTAACCACGAACAGGGGGCACATCGGAGATACGCAGTATTTT
>TRBD1|TRBV2|-|15|TRBJ1-2
CASSDTRTGNYGYTF
TGTGCCAGCAGTGACACCCGGACAGGAAACTATGGCTACACCTTC
>-|TRBV28|-|13|TRBJ2-7
CASSPQGLDEQYF
TGTGCCAGCAGCCCGCAGGGTTTGGACGAGCAGTACTTC
>-|TRBV29-1|-|15|TRBJ2-2
CSVEDRDPNTGELFF
TGCAGCGTTGAAGATCGAGACCCGAACACCGGGGAGCTGTTTTTT
>TRBD2|TRBV5-8|-|15|TRBJ2-7
CASSLGLAPTYEQYF
TGTGCCAGCAGCCTAGGACTAGCGCCCACCTACGAGCAGTACTTC
>TRBD2|TRBV5-4|-|16|TRBJ2-1
CASSATSGSSYNEQFF
TGTGCCAGCAGCGCGACTAGCGGGAGCTCCTACAATGAGCAGTTCTTC